The present entry profiles one T cell receptor (beta chain) with its context. TCRdb called the PCR reads again in MiXCR, with one record for every CDR3 protein. The repertoire holds about half a million distinct CDR3 sequences, with around 21% as singletons. The CDR3 consists of 15 residues. V was pared by 2 bases and J by 3 bases, with 11 bases between. Germline V gene data show CDR1 as SGHVS and CDR2 as FNYEAQ. Naive CD8 T cells were sorted, and the gate applied was CD8+CD4-CCR7+CD45RA+. The sample comes from a study of molecular identifiers for immune sequencing clone quantification. V usage is TRBV7-6 and J usage is TRBJ1-5; perhaps TRBD1 as D (5 bases). Sequenced sample: naive CD8+ T cells from blood, with Jurkat cell RNA spiked in. Indicated subset: FACS-sorted CD8+CD4-CCR7+CD45RA+ naive T cells. The clonotype was recovered from a human donor in good health. Some libraries in this study had Jurkat cell RNA spiked in. The CDR3 protein is CASSLSQGNNQPQHF. The CDR3 coding sequence is TGTGCCAGCAGCTTATCCCAGGGAAACAATCAGCCCCAGCATTTT.